The present T cell receptor (beta chain) was sequenced within a study of T cells expressing NK-cell markers. Study at large: Most of the eight sequenced donors were HCMV-seropositive; one was seronegative. Study-wide results and caveats: Researchers report these clonotypes also headed the CD3+CD56-NKG2C+ fraction in several donors. In a group of about six donors, dominant NKG2C+ clonotypes represented roughly 1.0-7.0% of CD8+ T cells.

A remark on this clonotype: As yet, its antigen is unknown.

The CDR3 is 16 residues long. Per germline, CDR1 SEHNR and CDR2 FQNEAQ (reference sequence). Researchers built TCR beta cDNA using 5'RACE template switching with UMIs. From the 5' RACE reads, TCRdb lists one entry per CDR3 protein and no DNA. Its table lists over 13,000 distinct CDR3 sequences. The source is a man aged 18 to 69 in good health. The specimen was blood T cells: a sorted CD56 or NKG2C T cell subset, CD4+ or CD8+ T cells, or bulk PBMC T cells (not recorded which). The chain is built from TRBV7-9 and TRBJ2-3; TCRdb's D call, TRBD1, is unchecked because there is no DNA. Here the CDR3 reads CASSHPGGSRTDTQYF. The whole variable domain, remainder taken from reference TRBV7-9 and TRBJ2-3, is DTGVSQNPRHKITKRGQNVTFRCDPISEHNRLYWYRQTLGQGPEFLTYFQNEAQLEKSRLLSDRFSAERPKGSFSTLEIQRTEQGDSAMYLCASSHPGGSRTDTQYFGPGTRLTVL.